The 15 T cell receptor beta chains in this list originate from one sample, sequenced in a study of shared clonotypes between healthy human individuals. Naive CD8 cells lacked CD45RO, underwent positive selection for CCR7 and left out terminally differentiated effector memory CD45RA+ cells. Sequencing was performed with immunoSEQ multiplex PCR; in TCRdb, only in-frame clones are kept and a portion is missing. Of about 580,000 clones listed, roughly 98% are singletons. Sequenced: naive CD8+ T cells sorted from blood. These receptors all come from a man aged 25 to 40 in good health.

The V call is TRBV27, the J call TRBJ2-7; D is undetermined. The CDR3 sequence is 13 residues long. Germline CDR1 and CDR2: MNHEY and SMNVEV (reference sequence). Deletions cut 2 bases from V and 0 bases from J, with 5 bases between. The CDR3 DNA sequence: TGTGCCAGCAGTTTAAAGGTCTCCTACGAGCAGTACTTC. It encodes CASSLKVSYEQYF.

This clone occurred once. The chain is built from TRBV10-1 and TRBJ2-3; D perhaps matches TRBD1 (5 bases). V was shortened by 1 base and J by 2 bases, with 13 bases between the two germline ends. This CDR3 spans 16 amino acids. Germline-derived CDR1 and CDR2 are WNHNN and SYGVQD (reference sequence). CDR3: CASSEWQGGATDTQYF. For the CDR3, the DNA is TGCGCCAGCAGTGAGTGGCAGGGTGGGGCCACAGATACGCAGTATTTT.

The rearrangement links TRBV7-9 to TRBJ2-1, with 8 bases identical to TRBD1. V lost 2 bases and J lost 5; bases outside the gene matches: 5. The CDR3 totals 15 residues. Germline V gene sequence: CDR1 SEHNR, CDR2 FQNEAQ (reference sequence). The CDR3 sequence is CASSLLGRGHNEQFF. CDR3 in DNA: TGTGCCAGCAGCTTATTGGGCAGGGGGCACAATGAGCAGTTCTTC. The entire variable domain, with the rest obtained from reference TRBV7-9 and TRBJ2-1, is as follows: DTGVSQNPRHKITKRGQNVTFRCDPISEHNRLYWYRQTLGQGPEFLTYFQNEAQLEKSRLLSDRFSAERPKGSFSTLEIQRTEQGDSAMYLCASSLLGRGHNEQFFGPGTRLTVL.

The V gene is TRBV27, the J gene TRBJ2-7; D possibly matches TRBD1 or TRBD2 (6 bases each). Germline V gene data show CDR1 as MNHEY and CDR2 as SMNVEV (reference sequence). The CDR3 covers 15 residues. V was clipped by 3 bases and J by 0 bases, with 12 bases between them. The CDR3 protein is CASSFSGASSYEQYF. For the CDR3, the DNA is TGTGCCAGCAGTTTTTCGGGGGCGAGCTCCTACGAGCAGTACTTC.

The gene calls are TRBV27 and TRBJ2-1; 7 bases match TRBD2. The CDR3 extends over 14 amino acids. Trimming took 2 bases from V and 4 from J; bases not matched to a gene: 2. The V gene's germline CDR1 is MNHEY and CDR2 SMNVEV (reference sequence). The DNA for the CDR3 is TGTGCCAGCAGTTTAGCGGGAGAGTACAATGAGCAGTTCTTC. Translating it yields CASSLAGEYNEQFF.

The V gene is TRBV7-8, the J gene TRBJ2-7, with 16 bases aligning to TRBD2. The CDR3 runs to 17 residues. J lost 4 bases, V lost 5 bases, and 8 bases had no gene match. Germline V gene lookup returns CDR1 SGHVS and CDR2 FQNEAQ. The CDR3 bases are TGTGCCAGCAGCCTAGGGACTAGCGGGAGGGCAGGGTACGAGCAGTACTTC. This gives the protein CASSLGTSGRAGYEQYF.

This clone was detected only once. The rearrangement joins TRBV27 to TRBJ2-1; possibly TRBD1 for D (5 bases). V lost 4 bases to trimming and J lost 6 bases, with 10 bases between them. Germline CDR1 MNHEY, CDR2 SMNVEV (reference sequence). This CDR3 contains 13 residues. The CDR3 loop reads CASSYDSANEQFF. The CDR3 DNA reads as TGTGCCAGCAGTTACGACAGCGCCAATGAGCAGTTCTTC.

This chain links TRBV9 with TRBJ2-1; TRBD2 agrees at 12 bases. The junction had 5 bases not matched to a gene; V was cut back by 2 bases and J by 8 bases. Germline loops: CDR1 SGDLS, CDR2 YYNGEE. The CDR3 consists of 15 residues. The CDR3 protein is CASSVGLAGTHEQFF. The CDR3 DNA reads TGTGCCAGCAGCGTCGGACTAGCGGGAACCCATGAGCAGTTCTTC.

This rearrangement joins TRBV6-5 to TRBJ2-7; D uncertain. Trimming took off 6 bases at V and 2 bases at J, with 8 bases between the two ends. Germline V gene lookup returns CDR1 MNHEY and CDR2 SVGAGI. The CDR3 spans 12 residues. CDR3 sequence: CASSQGPYEQYF. The DNA of the CDR3 is TGTGCCAGCAGCCAAGGACCCTACGAGCAGTACTTC.

V gene TRBV7-9 combines with J gene TRBJ2-7; D unresolved. Deletions cut 2 bases from V and 7 bases from J, with 15 bases between. Germline V gene data show CDR1 as SEHNR and CDR2 as FQNEAQ (reference sequence). The length of the CDR3 is 14 residues. CDR3 nucleotide sequence: TGTGCCAGCAGCTTAAGTCTGGTACCACCGGAGCAGTACTTC. Its protein is CASSLSLVPPEQYF.

In this sample, this clone turned up once. This sequence joins TRBV14 and TRBJ2-5; 12 bases line up with TRBD2. CDR1 is SGHDN and CDR2 is FVKESK in the germline V gene. CDR3 length equals 15 residues. J lost 5 bases, V lost 5 bases, and 6 bases had no gene match. DNA for the CDR3: TGTGCCAGCAGCTTAAGACTAGCGGGAGTGGAGACCCAGTACTTC. It translates to CASSLRLAGVETQYF.

The J gene is TRBJ1-2, the V gene TRBV27; D is undetermined. The CDR3 is 13 residues long. Germline CDR1 MNHEY, CDR2 SMNVEV (reference sequence). V lost 4 bases, J lost 4 bases, and 10 bases lay in between. The CDR3 nucleotides read TGTGCCAGCAGTTCCCAAGAGAGCTATGGCTACACCTTC. Translating gives CASSSQESYGYTF.

CDR3 region: CASSFGTGNEQYF. The CDR3 DNA follows: TGTGCCAGCAGCTTCGGGACAGGGAACGAGCAGTACTTC. This rearrangement joins TRBV5-5 to TRBJ2-7, with TRBD1 identical over 9 bases. V lost 2 bases to trimming and J lost 5 bases; unmatched junction nucleotides: 2. Per the germline V gene, CDR1 is SGHKS and CDR2 is YYEKEE (reference sequence). This CDR3 spans 13 amino acids.

As for this clone: The sample has other DNA sequences that encode this CDR3 too. V usage is TRBV11-2 and J usage is TRBJ2-7, with D possibly matching TRBD1 (6 bases). The V gene's germline CDR1 is SGHAT and CDR2 FQNNGV. The ends were cut back, 0 bases at V and 3 bases at J, with 6 bases in the middle. The CDR3 extends over 13 amino acids. In DNA form, the CDR3 reads TGTGCCAGCAGCTTAGACAGGGGCTACGAGCAGTACTTC. Translation: CASSLDRGYEQYF.

V and J are TRBV7-6 and TRBJ2-1; D perhaps matches TRBD1 (5 bases). With 1 base removed from V and 0 bases from J, the gap between germline ends came to 10 bases. Per germline, CDR1 SGHVS and CDR2 FNYEAQ. The CDR3 spans 16 residues. CDR3 coding DNA: TGTGCCAGCAGCTTAGATGGGGCAACCTCCTACAATGAGCAGTTCTTC. Its translation is CASSLDGATSYNEQFF. Full variable domain (rest looked up from reference TRBV7-6 and TRBJ2-1): GAGVSQSPRYKVTKRGQDVALRCDPISGHVSLYWYRQALGQGPEFLTYFNYEAQQDKSGLPNDRFSAERPEGSISTLTIQRTEQRDSAMYRCASSLDGATSYNEQFFGPGTRLTVL.